This T cell receptor (beta chain) was observed in a study of blood T cell repertoires in COVID-19. Sequencing used immunoSEQ multiplex PCR; TCRdb keeps in-frame clones, though not all of them. This table holds roughly 140,000 clones, roughly 90% found once. Germline CDR1 reads SGHRS; CDR2 reads YFSETQ. V shed 2 bases, J shed 5 bases, and the junction held 7 bases outside the gene matches. CDR3 size: 15 residues. The sequenced sample was peripheral blood. The TCR was taken from a human donor in a cohort sampled during active COVID-19. The V gene is TRBV5-1, the J gene TRBJ2-1; 7 bases align to TRBD2. CDR3 residues: CASSLYSGKDNEQFF. The CDR3 nucleotides are TGCGCCAGCAGCTTATACAGCGGGAAGGACAATGAGCAGTTCTTC.